This TCR beta chain appears in the sequencing data of a study of glioma-infiltrating T cells. Study-wide context: Samples included WHO grade II oligodendrogliomas or astrocytomas and initial-diagnosis grade IV glioblastomas.

Whole-study findings and limits: Patients with low tissue-blood divergence carried a signature set of shared blood CDR3 motifs.

In its sample, this clonotype was seen many times. Antigen unknown. Using RNA template, CDR3s of TCR alpha and beta were amplified with iRepertoire arm-PCR. One-step reverse transcription and amplification started from approximately 100-400 ng of tissue mRNA or PBMC total RNA. TCRdb fed the multiplex PCR reads into MiXCR, producing one record per CDR3 protein. Counted here are 300,000 to 400,000 distinct CDR3 sequences, roughly 41% occurring once; the ten biggest clones make up about 11%. Material: glioma tissue, nonneoplastic brain tissue, or PBMCs (not recorded which). This clonotype was obtained from a human donor with low-grade glioma or glioblastoma, undergoing nonglioma brain surgery, or in good health (not recorded which).

This chain's CDR3 is CASIGWENTEAFF. DNA for the CDR3: TGTGCCAGCATTGGGTGGGAGAACACTGAAGCTTTCTTT. The chain employs TRBV25-1 and TRBJ1-1; D unresolved. This CDR3 spans 13 amino acids. V gave up 7 bases and J gave up 1 base, with 10 bases separating them. Per the germline V gene, CDR1 is MGHDK and CDR2 is SYGVNS.